This T cell receptor (beta chain) appears in the sequencing data of a study of blood T cell repertoires in COVID-19. Turning to the study itself: Both acute and convalescent COVID-19 samples were obtained from the United States, Italy and Spain. PBMCs, B-cell-depleted T cells, or T cells provided the cDNA or gDNA that made up the material.

Authors' analysis steps: Amplified reference gene primers provided the basis for estimating nucleated cell counts. TCRdb's table, derived via immunoSEQ multiplex PCR, lists solely in-frame clones and lacks some. V, J and clone size are those of that table, while D and trimming were read from the DNA. The sample yields 110,000 to 150,000 clones, about 80% seen once. V was pared by 6 bases and J by 3 bases, with 8 bases between. Germline assignment: CDR1 SNHLY and CDR2 FYNNEI. The CDR3 has 12 residues. Membership in each cohort depended on participant-reported clinical history. The rearrangement links TRBV2 to TRBJ1-1, with D unclear. The sequenced material came from PBMCs or T cells enriched from blood (not recorded which). This receptor was identified in a woman under 30 who had been exposed to COVID-19. Here the CDR3 reads CASSVRDTEAFF. CDR3 DNA: TGTGCCAGCAGCGTCCGGGACACTGAAGCTTTCTTT.